These T cell receptor beta chains were read from a single sample in a study of T-cell memory formation after mild COVID-19. TCRdb independently ran MiXCR on the 5' RACE reads; one entry per CDR3 protein. The sample yields 100,000 to 120,000 distinct CDR3 sequences, 20% to 25% seen once. The sample comprised PBMCs or a T cell subset sorted from them (not recorded which). All receptors come from a man aged 18 to 35 who had mild COVID-19 (a few samples of this study predate the infection). Cell type and time point are not known. Both conserved end residues are part of each CDR3. Fields, in order: CDR3 protein, CDR3 DNA, D gene, J gene, clone size, CDR3 length, V gene. D genes are given only for firm matches. Clone sizes are given selectively: once, few, many, or a class where the clone is expanded.

CDR3aa: CASSSPVWGGGETQYF; CDR3nt: TGTGCCAGCAGCTCCCCCGTTTGGGGAGGAGGGGAGACCCAGTACTTC; d_gene: NA; j_gene: TRBJ2-5; abundance: NA; len: 16; v_gene: TRBV11-1
CDR3aa: CASSSYGTSGGDFLMNEQFF; CDR3nt: TGTGCCAGCAGTTCGTACGGGACTAGCGGGGGGGACTTTTTGATGAATGAGCAGTTCTTC; d_gene: TRBD2; j_gene: TRBJ2-1; abundance: NA; len: 20; v_gene: TRBV6-5
CDR3aa: CASSLWRIQYF; CDR3nt: TGTGCCAGCAGCTTATGGAGGATTCAGTACTTC; d_gene: NA; j_gene: TRBJ2-4; abundance: few; len: 11; v_gene: TRBV11-2
CDR3aa: CASSAWVSYNEQFF; CDR3nt: TGTGCCAGCAGCGCTTGGGTCTCCTACAATGAGCAGTTCTTC; d_gene: NA; j_gene: TRBJ2-1; abundance: NA; len: 14; v_gene: TRBV11-2
CDR3aa: CASSLILAAGLEGAFF; CDR3nt: TGTGCCAGCAGCTTAATTCTGGCAGCGGGGCTTGAAGGGGCTTTCTTT; d_gene: NA; j_gene: TRBJ1-1; abundance: NA; len: 16; v_gene: TRBV7-8
CDR3aa: CASSRLDEQFF; CDR3nt: TGTGCCAGCAGCCGTCTTGATGAGCAGTTCTTC; d_gene: NA; j_gene: TRBJ2-1; abundance: few; len: 11; v_gene: TRBV11-2
CDR3aa: CSGRGGLGNEQFF; CDR3nt: TGCAGCGGCCGGGGGGGCCTCGGCAATGAGCAGTTCTTC; d_gene: TRBD2; j_gene: TRBJ2-1; abundance: NA; len: 13; v_gene: TRBV29-1
CDR3aa: CASTHPPDRGPEKGQYF; CDR3nt: TGTGCCAGCACCCACCCCCCCGACAGGGGGCCCGAGAAGGGTCAGTACTTC; d_gene: TRBD1; j_gene: TRBJ2-4; abundance: NA; len: 17; v_gene: TRBV12-3/TRBV12-4
CDR3aa: CASSLVVRGRKNEQFF; CDR3nt: TGTGCCAGCAGCTTAGTGGTCCGGGGGCGGAAAAATGAGCAGTTCTTC; d_gene: NA; j_gene: TRBJ2-1; abundance: few; len: 16; v_gene: TRBV7-8
CDR3aa: CASSYQLANQETQYF; CDR3nt: TGTGCTAGCAGCTACCAACTTGCTAACCAAGAGACCCAGTACTTC; d_gene: NA; j_gene: TRBJ2-5; abundance: NA; len: 15; v_gene: TRBV7-7
CDR3aa: CASSQVPQAGTQYF; CDR3nt: TGCGCCAGCAGCCAAGTTCCGCAGGCGGGGACCCAGTACTTC; d_gene: NA; j_gene: TRBJ2-5; abundance: few; len: 14; v_gene: TRBV4-1
CDR3aa: CASSGELNTEAFF; CDR3nt: TGTGCCAGCAGTGGGGAGTTGAACACTGAAGCTTTCTTT; d_gene: NA; j_gene: TRBJ1-1; abundance: NA; len: 13; v_gene: TRBV12-3/TRBV12-4
CDR3aa: CSARADRGYEQYF; CDR3nt: TGCAGTGCTAGAGCAGACAGGGGCTACGAGCAGTACTTC; d_gene: TRBD1; j_gene: TRBJ2-7; abundance: NA; len: 13; v_gene: TRBV20-1
CDR3aa: CATSPRTDSYYGYTF; CDR3nt: TGTGCCACCAGTCCTCGAACTGACAGCTACTATGGCTACACCTTC; d_gene: NA; j_gene: TRBJ1-2; abundance: NA; len: 15; v_gene: TRBV24-1
CDR3aa: CASSFEGSEQYF; CDR3nt: TGTGCCAGCAGTTTTGAGGGTTCGGAGCAGTACTTC; d_gene: NA; j_gene: TRBJ2-7; abundance: NA; len: 12; v_gene: TRBV12-3/TRBV12-4
CDR3aa: CASSLLAGQPSSYNEQFF; CDR3nt: TGTGCCAGCAGTCTCCTAGCGGGCCAACCGAGCTCCTACAATGAGCAGTTCTTC; d_gene: TRBD2; j_gene: TRBJ2-1; abundance: many; len: 18; v_gene: TRBV6-5
CDR3aa: CASSFSAGDEQFF; CDR3nt: TGTGCCAGCAGTTTCTCGGCGGGAGATGAGCAGTTCTTC; d_gene: TRBD2; j_gene: TRBJ2-1; abundance: NA; len: 13; v_gene: TRBV12-3/TRBV12-4
CDR3aa: CASSEEGTSGPLNEQFF; CDR3nt: TGTGCCAGCAGTGAAGAGGGGACTAGCGGGCCCCTCAATGAGCAGTTCTTC; d_gene: TRBD2; j_gene: TRBJ2-1; abundance: NA; len: 17; v_gene: TRBV2
CDR3aa: CASIGAPQETQYF; CDR3nt: TGTGCCAGCATAGGGGCGCCACAAGAGACCCAGTACTTC; d_gene: NA; j_gene: TRBJ2-5; abundance: NA; len: 13; v_gene: TRBV28
CDR3aa: CASRSEMGSYEQYF; CDR3nt: TGTGCCAGCAGGAGTGAGATGGGATCCTACGAGCAGTACTTC; d_gene: NA; j_gene: TRBJ2-7; abundance: NA; len: 14; v_gene: TRBV27
CDR3aa: CASSQDETPEETQYF; CDR3nt: TGCGCCAGCAGCCAAGATGAGACACCCGAAGAGACCCAGTACTTC; d_gene: NA; j_gene: TRBJ2-5; abundance: NA; len: 15; v_gene: TRBV4-1
CDR3aa: CASSSLDITDTQYF; CDR3nt: TGTGCCAGCAGCTCCCTAGACATCACAGATACGCAGTATTTT; d_gene: NA; j_gene: TRBJ2-3; abundance: NA; len: 14; v_gene: TRBV7-9
CDR3aa: CAIRPTDQETQYF; CDR3nt: TGTGCCATCAGACCGACAGACCAAGAGACCCAGTACTTC; d_gene: NA; j_gene: TRBJ2-5; abundance: few; len: 13; v_gene: TRBV10-3
CDR3aa: CASSATGGYGYTF; CDR3nt: TGTGCCAGCAGCGCGACAGGGGGCTATGGCTACACCTTC; d_gene: TRBD1; j_gene: TRBJ1-2; abundance: few; len: 13; v_gene: TRBV7-9
CDR3aa: CASSPGHRGEQYF; CDR3nt: TGTGCCAGCAGCCCGGGACACCGCGGGGAGCAGTACTTC; d_gene: NA; j_gene: TRBJ2-7; abundance: NA; len: 13; v_gene: TRBV4-2
CDR3aa: CASSPKTDTEAFF; CDR3nt: TGTGCCAGCAGCCCAAAGACAGACACTGAAGCTTTCTTT; d_gene: NA; j_gene: TRBJ1-1; abundance: NA; len: 13; v_gene: TRBV7-9
CDR3aa: CATSRDRGNQPQHF; CDR3nt: TGTGCCACCAGCCGGGACAGGGGAAATCAGCCCCAGCATTTT; d_gene: TRBD1; j_gene: TRBJ1-5; abundance: NA; len: 14; v_gene: TRBV10-3
CDR3aa: CASSQDGLDTDTQYF; CDR3nt: TGTGCCAGCAGCCAGGACGGACTAGACACAGATACGCAGTATTTT; d_gene: TRBD2; j_gene: TRBJ2-3; abundance: few; len: 15; v_gene: TRBV7-8
CDR3aa: CSATLGTVSNQPQHF; CDR3nt: TGCAGTGCAACCCTCGGGACGGTTAGCAATCAGCCCCAGCATTTT; d_gene: NA; j_gene: TRBJ1-5; abundance: NA; len: 15; v_gene: TRBV20-1
CDR3aa: CSVRTGNTEAFF; CDR3nt: TGCAGTGTTCGGACAGGGAACACTGAAGCTTTCTTT; d_gene: TRBD1; j_gene: TRBJ1-1; abundance: many; len: 12; v_gene: TRBV20-1
CDR3aa: CASSFGTGLREQYF; CDR3nt: TGTGCCAGCAGCTTCGGAACAGGGCTACGGGAGCAGTACTTC; d_gene: NA; j_gene: TRBJ2-7; abundance: NA; len: 14; v_gene: TRBV5-6
CDR3aa: CASSVDRGLRNQPQHF; CDR3nt: TGTGCCAGCAGTGTCGACAGGGGGCTGCGTAATCAGCCCCAGCATTTT; d_gene: TRBD1; j_gene: TRBJ1-5; abundance: NA; len: 16; v_gene: TRBV2
CDR3aa: CSARRSFVGYTF; CDR3nt: TGCAGTGCTAGACGGTCTTTCGTGGGCTACACCTTC; d_gene: NA; j_gene: TRBJ1-2; abundance: NA; len: 12; v_gene: TRBV20-1
CDR3aa: CATTAGGLGTQYF; CDR3nt: TGTGCCACCACGGCGGGGGGGCTGGGTACGCAGTATTTT; d_gene: TRBD2; j_gene: TRBJ2-3; abundance: NA; len: 13; v_gene: TRBV15
CDR3aa: CASSQGAGNTGELFF; CDR3nt: TGCGCCAGCAGCCAAGGGGCGGGGAACACCGGGGAGCTGTTTTTT; d_gene: NA; j_gene: TRBJ2-2; abundance: NA; len: 15; v_gene: TRBV4-1
CDR3aa: CATLPLLSNADTQYF; CDR3nt: TGTGCCACCCTTCCCCTCCTTTCAAATGCGGATACGCAGTATTTT; d_gene: NA; j_gene: TRBJ2-3; abundance: few; len: 15; v_gene: TRBV10-3
CDR3aa: CASSLDGAAGGPYNEQFF; CDR3nt: TGTGCCAGCAGTTTAGACGGGGCAGCGGGGGGGCCCTACAATGAGCAGTTCTTC; d_gene: TRBD2; j_gene: TRBJ2-1; abundance: NA; len: 18; v_gene: TRBV12-3/TRBV12-4
CDR3aa: CASSYLTGGEQPQHF; CDR3nt: TGTGCCAGCAGTTACTTAACAGGGGGAGAACAGCCCCAGCATTTT; d_gene: TRBD1; j_gene: TRBJ1-5; abundance: few; len: 15; v_gene: TRBV6-2/TRBV6-3
CDR3aa: CASTFGGTSTDTQYF; CDR3nt: TGTGCCAGCACCTTCGGGGGGACTAGCACAGATACGCAGTATTTT; d_gene: TRBD2; j_gene: TRBJ2-3; abundance: NA; len: 15; v_gene: TRBV9
CDR3aa: CASSSTGSSYNSPLHF; CDR3nt: TGTGCCAGCAGCTCGACAGGGAGCTCCTATAATTCACCCCTCCACTTT; d_gene: TRBD1; j_gene: TRBJ1-6; abundance: few; len: 16; v_gene: TRBV7-9
CDR3aa: CASSPGGGYGYTF; CDR3nt: TGTGCCAGCAGCCCAGGCGGAGGGTATGGCTACACCTTC; d_gene: NA; j_gene: TRBJ1-2; abundance: many; len: 13; v_gene: TRBV7-6
CDR3aa: CASSLGDRINEQYF; CDR3nt: TGTGCCAGTAGTCTAGGGGACAGGATCAACGAGCAGTACTTC; d_gene: TRBD1; j_gene: TRBJ2-7; abundance: NA; len: 14; v_gene: TRBV19
CDR3aa: CASSLYEGSGNTIYF; CDR3nt: TGTGCCAGCAGCTTATATGAAGGGTCTGGAAACACCATATATTTT; d_gene: NA; j_gene: TRBJ1-3; abundance: NA; len: 15; v_gene: TRBV7-9
CDR3aa: CASSSGQGPKETQYF; CDR3nt: TGCGCCAGCAGCTCCGGACAGGGCCCGAAAGAGACCCAGTACTTC; d_gene: TRBD1; j_gene: TRBJ2-5; abundance: NA; len: 15; v_gene: TRBV4-3
CDR3aa: CAISVTNEQYF; CDR3nt: TGTGCCATCAGTGTGACAAACGAGCAGTACTTC; d_gene: NA; j_gene: TRBJ2-7; abundance: NA; len: 11; v_gene: TRBV10-3
CDR3aa: CASSGTGRVYEQFF; CDR3nt: TGTGCCAGTTCCGGGACAGGGAGGGTTTATGAGCAGTTCTTC; d_gene: TRBD1; j_gene: TRBJ2-1; abundance: NA; len: 14; v_gene: TRBV6-1